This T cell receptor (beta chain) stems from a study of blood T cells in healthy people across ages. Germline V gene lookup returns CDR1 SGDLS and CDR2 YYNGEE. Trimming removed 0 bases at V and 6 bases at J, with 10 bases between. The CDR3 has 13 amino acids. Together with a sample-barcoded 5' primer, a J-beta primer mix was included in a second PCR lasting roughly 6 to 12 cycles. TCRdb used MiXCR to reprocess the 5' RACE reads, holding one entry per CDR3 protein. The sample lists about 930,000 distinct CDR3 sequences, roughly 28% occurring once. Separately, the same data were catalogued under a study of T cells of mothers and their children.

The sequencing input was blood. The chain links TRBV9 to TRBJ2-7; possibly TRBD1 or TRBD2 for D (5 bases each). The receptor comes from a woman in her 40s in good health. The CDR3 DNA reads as TGTGCCAGCAGCGTAGCTTCGGGGCCCGAGCAGTACTTC. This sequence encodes CASSVASGPEQYF.